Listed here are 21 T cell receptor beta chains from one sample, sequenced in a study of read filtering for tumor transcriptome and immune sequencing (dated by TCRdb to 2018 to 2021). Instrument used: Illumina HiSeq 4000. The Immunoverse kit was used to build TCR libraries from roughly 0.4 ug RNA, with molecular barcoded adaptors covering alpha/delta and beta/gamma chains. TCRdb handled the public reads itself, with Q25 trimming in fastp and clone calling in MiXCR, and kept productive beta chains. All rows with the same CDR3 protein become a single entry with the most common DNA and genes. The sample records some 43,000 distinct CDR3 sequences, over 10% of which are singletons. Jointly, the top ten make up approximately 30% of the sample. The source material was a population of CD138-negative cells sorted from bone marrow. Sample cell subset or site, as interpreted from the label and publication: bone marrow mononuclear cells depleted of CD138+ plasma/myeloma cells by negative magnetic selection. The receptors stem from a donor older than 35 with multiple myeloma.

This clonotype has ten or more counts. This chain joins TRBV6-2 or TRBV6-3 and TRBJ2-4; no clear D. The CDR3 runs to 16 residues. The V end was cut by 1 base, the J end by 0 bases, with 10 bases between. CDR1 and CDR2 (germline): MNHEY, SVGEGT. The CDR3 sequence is CASSYFLGLAKNIQYF. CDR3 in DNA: TGTGCCAGCAGTTACTTTCTCGGATTAGCCAAAAACATTCAGTACTTC.

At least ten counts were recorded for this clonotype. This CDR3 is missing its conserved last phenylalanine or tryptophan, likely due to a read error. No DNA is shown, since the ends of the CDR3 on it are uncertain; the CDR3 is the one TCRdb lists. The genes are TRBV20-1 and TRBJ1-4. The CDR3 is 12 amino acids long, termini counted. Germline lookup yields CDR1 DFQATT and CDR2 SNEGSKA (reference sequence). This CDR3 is CSASPAVAAPFY.

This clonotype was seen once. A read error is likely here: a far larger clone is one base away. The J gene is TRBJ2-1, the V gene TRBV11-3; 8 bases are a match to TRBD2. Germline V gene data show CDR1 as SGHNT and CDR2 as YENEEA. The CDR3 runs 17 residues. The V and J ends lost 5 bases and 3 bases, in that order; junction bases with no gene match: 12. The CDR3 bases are TGTGCCAGCAGCCCAGTCCCTGCGGGAGGATTCTACAATGAGCAGTTCTTC. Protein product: CASSPVPAGGFYNEQFF.

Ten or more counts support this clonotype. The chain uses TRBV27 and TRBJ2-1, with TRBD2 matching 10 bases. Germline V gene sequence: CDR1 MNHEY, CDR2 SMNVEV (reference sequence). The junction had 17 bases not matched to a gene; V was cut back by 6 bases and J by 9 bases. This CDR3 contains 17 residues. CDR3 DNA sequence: TGTGCCAGCAGCCTAAGTTTCTGGCTAGCGGGAGCGGGTGAGCAGTTCTTC. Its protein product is CASSLSFWLAGAGEQFF.

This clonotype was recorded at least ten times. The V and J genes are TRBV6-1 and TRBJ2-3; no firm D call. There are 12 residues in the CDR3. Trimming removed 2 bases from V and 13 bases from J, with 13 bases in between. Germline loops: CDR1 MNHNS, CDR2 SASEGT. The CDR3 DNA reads TGTGCCAGCAGTGAATATGGTTATGAGGAGTATTTT. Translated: CASSEYGYEEYF.

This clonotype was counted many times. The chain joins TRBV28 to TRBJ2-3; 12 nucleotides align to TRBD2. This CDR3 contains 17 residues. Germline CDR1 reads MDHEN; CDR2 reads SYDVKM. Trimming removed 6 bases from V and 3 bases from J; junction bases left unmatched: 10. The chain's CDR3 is CASSDRLAGDPTDTQYF. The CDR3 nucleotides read TGTGCCAGCAGCGACAGACTAGCGGGAGACCCAACAGATACGCAGTATTTT.

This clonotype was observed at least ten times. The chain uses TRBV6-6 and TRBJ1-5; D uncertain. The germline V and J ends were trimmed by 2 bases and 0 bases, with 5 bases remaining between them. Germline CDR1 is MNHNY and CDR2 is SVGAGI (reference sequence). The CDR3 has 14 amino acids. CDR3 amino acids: CASSYDNSNQPQHF. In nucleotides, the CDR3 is TGTGCCAGCAGTTACGACAATAGCAATCAGCCCCAGCATTTT.

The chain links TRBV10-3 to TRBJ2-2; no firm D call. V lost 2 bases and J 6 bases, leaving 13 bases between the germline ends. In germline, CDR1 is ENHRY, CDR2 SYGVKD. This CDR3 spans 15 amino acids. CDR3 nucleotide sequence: TGTGCCATCAGTGAGCCCGTCACGGATCCCGGGGAGCTGTTTTTT. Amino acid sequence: CAISEPVTDPGELFF.

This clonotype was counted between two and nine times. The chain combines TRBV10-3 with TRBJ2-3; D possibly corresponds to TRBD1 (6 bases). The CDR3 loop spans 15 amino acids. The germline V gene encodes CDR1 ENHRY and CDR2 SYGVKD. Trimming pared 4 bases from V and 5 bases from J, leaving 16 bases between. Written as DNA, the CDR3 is TGTGCCATCAGTGCCAGGGGAGTTGGGGAAGATACGCAGTATTTT. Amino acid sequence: CAISARGVGEDTQYF.

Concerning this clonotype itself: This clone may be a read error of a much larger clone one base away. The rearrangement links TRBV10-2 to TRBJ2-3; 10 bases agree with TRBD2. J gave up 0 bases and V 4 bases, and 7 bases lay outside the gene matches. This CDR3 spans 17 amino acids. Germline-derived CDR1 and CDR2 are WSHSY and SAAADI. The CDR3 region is CASSVSASGGSTDTQYF. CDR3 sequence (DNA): TGCGCCAGCAGTGTCTCAGCTAGCGGGGGCAGCACAGATACGCAGTATTTT.

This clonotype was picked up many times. The CDR3 DNA reads as TGCGCCAGCAGCTTTGATTCGGCGGGAAGCTCCTACGAGCAGTACTTC. Translating it yields CASSFDSAGSSYEQYF. This chain joins TRBV5-1 and TRBJ2-7, with D possibly TRBD2 on 6 matching bases. CDR1 is SGHRS, CDR2 YFSETQ, per germline. V lost 2 bases and J 0 bases, leaving 15 bases between the germline ends. This CDR3 contains 16 residues.

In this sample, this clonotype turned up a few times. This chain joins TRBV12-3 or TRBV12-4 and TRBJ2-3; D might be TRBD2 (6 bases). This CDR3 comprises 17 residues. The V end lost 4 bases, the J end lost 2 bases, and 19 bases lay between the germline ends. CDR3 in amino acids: CASSSLEGPLVTDTQYF. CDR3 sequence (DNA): TGTGCCAGCAGTTCATTGGAGGGCCCTCTTGTCACAGATACGCAGTATTTT.

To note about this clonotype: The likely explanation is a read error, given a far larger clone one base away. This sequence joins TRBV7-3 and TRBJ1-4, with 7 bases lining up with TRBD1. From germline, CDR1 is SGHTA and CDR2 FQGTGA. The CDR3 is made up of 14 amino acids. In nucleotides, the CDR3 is TGTGCCAGCAGCTTAGTCAGGGGGAGTGAAAAACAGTTTTTT. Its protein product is CASSLVRGSEKQFF.

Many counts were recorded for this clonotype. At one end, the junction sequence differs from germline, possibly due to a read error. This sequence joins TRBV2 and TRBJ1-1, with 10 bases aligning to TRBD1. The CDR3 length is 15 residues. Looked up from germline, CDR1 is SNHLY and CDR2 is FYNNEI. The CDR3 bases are TGTGCCAGCAGAGAAGTGGGACAGGGGTTCACTGAAGCTTTCTTT. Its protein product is CASREVGQGFTEAFF.

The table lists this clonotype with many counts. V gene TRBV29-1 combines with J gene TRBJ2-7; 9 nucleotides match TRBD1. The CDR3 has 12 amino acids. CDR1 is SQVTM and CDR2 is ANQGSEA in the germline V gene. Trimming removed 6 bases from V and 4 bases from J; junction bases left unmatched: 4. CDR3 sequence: CSVTGGWYEQYF. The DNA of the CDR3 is TGCAGCGTAACAGGGGGCTGGTACGAGCAGTACTTC.

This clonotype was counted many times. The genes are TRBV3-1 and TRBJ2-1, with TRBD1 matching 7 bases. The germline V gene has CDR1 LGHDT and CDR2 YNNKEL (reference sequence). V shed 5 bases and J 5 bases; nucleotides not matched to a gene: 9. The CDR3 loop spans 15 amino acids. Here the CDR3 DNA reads TGTGCCAGCAGCTACATCCCAGGGGGAAACAATGAGCAGTTCTTC. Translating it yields CASSYIPGGNNEQFF.

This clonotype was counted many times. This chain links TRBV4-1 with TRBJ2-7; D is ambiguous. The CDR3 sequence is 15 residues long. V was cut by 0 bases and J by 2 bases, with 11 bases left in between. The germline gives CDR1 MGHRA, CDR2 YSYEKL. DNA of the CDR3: TGCGCCAGCAGCCAAGATTCTGCAGAGCCCTACGAGCAGTACTTC. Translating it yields CASSQDSAEPYEQYF.

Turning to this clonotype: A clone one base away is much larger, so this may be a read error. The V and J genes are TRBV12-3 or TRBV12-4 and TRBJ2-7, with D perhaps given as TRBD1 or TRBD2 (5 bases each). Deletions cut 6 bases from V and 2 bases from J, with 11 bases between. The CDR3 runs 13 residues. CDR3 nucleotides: TGTGCCAGCAGCCGGGACGGGGCCTACGAGCAGTACTTC. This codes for CASSRDGAYEQYF.

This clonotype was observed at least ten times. The CDR3 loop reads CASSLGGSRNIQYF. The CDR3 DNA follows: TGCGCCAGCAGCTTGGGAGGTAGCAGAAACATTCAGTACTTC. The V gene is TRBV5-1, the J gene TRBJ2-4; D call uncertain. V lost 0 bases to trimming and J lost 6 bases, with 10 bases between them. Germline V gene data show CDR1 as SGHRS and CDR2 as YFSETQ. The CDR3 sequence is 14 residues long.

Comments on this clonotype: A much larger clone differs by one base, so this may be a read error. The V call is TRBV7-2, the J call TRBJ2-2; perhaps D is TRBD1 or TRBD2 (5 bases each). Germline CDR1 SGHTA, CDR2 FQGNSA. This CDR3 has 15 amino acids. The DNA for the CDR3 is TGTGCCAGCAGCTTACTGACAGCTAACACCGGGGAGCGGTTTTTT. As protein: CASSLLTANTGERFF.

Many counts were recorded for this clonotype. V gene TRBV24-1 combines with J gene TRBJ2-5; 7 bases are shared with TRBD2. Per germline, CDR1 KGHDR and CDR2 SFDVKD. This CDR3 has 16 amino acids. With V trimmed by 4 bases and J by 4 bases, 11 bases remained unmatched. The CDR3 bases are TGTGCCACCAGTGAGGCAGCGGGGCCGGGGCCAGAGACCCAGTACTTC. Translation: CATSEAAGPGPETQYF.